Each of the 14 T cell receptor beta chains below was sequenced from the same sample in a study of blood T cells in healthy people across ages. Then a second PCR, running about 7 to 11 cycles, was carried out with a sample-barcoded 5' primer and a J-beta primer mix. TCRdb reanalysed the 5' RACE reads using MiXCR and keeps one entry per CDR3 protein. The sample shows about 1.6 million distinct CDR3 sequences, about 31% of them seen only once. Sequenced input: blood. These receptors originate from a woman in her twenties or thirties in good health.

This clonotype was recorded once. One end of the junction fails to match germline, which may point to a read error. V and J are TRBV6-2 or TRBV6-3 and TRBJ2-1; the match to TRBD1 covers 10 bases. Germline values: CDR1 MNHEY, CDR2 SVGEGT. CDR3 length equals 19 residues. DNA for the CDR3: TGTGCCAGCAGTCGACCGGGACAGGGGACTAGGAACCGCCACAATGAGCGGTTCTTC. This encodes CASSRPGQGTRNRHNERFF.

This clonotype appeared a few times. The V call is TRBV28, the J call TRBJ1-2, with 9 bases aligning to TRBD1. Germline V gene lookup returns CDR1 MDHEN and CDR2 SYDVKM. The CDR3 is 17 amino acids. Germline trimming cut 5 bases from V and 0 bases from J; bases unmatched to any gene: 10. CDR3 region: CASSPPGQGTANYGYTF. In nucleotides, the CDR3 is TGTGCCAGCAGTCCTCCGGGACAGGGAACGGCTAACTATGGCTACACCTTC.

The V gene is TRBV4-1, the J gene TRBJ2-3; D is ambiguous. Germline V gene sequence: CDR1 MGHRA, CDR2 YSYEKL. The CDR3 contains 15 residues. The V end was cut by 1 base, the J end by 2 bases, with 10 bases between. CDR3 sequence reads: CASSQGQVLTDTQYF. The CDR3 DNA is TGCGCCAGCAGCCAAGGTCAGGTTCTCACAGATACGCAGTATTTT.

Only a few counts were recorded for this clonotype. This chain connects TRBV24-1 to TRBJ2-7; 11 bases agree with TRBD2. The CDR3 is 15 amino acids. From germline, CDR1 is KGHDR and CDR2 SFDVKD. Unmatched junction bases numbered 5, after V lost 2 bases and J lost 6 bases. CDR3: CATSDSTSGSTEQYF. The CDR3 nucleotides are TGTGCCACCAGTGATTCCACTAGCGGGAGCACCGAGCAGTACTTC.

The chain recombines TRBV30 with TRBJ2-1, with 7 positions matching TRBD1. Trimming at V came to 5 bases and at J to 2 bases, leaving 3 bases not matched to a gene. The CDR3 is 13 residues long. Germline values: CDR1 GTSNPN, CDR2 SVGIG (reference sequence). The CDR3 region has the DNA TGTGCCTGGTCGACAGGGCCCTACAATGAGCAGTTCTTC. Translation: CAWSTGPYNEQFF.

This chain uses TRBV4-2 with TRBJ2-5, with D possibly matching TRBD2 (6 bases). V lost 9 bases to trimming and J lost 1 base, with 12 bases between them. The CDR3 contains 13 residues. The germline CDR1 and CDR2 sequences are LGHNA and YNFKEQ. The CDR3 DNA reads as TGTGCCAGGCGGGGAGGCCTCCAAGAGACCCAGTACTTC. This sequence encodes CARRGGLQETQYF.

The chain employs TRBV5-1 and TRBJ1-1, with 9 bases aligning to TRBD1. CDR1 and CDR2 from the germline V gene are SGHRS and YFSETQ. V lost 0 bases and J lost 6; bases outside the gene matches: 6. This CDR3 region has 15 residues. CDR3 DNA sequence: TGCGCCAGCAGCTTGGGACAGGGGGTTGGGGCTGAAGCTTTCTTT. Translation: CASSLGQGVGAEAFF.

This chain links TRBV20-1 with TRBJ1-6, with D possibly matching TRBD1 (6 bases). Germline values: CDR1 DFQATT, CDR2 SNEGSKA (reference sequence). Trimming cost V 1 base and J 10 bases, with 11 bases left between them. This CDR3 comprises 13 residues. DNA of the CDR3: TGCAGTGCTAGAGCGGGACAAATCTCACCCCTCCACTTT. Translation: CSARAGQISPLHF.

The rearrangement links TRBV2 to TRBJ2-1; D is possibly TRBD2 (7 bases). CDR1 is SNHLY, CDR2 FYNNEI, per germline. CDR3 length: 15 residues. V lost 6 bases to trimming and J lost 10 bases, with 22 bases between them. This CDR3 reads CASSPLRTGGHEQFF. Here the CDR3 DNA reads TGTGCCAGCAGCCCACTTCGGACGGGGGGCCACGAGCAGTTCTTC.

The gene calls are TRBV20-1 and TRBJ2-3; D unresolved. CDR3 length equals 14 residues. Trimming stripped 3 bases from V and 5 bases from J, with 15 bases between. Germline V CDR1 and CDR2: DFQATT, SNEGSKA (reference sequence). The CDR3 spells CSASFGSALDTQYF. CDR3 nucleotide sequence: TGCAGTGCTAGTTTCGGGTCAGCACTAGATACGCAGTATTTT.

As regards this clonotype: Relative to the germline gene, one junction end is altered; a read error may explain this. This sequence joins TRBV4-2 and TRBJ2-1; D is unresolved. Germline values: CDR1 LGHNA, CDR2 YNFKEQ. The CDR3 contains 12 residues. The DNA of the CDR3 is TGTGCCGGCAGCCTTTCGAGTAGTGAGCAGTTCTTC. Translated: CAGSLSSSEQFF.

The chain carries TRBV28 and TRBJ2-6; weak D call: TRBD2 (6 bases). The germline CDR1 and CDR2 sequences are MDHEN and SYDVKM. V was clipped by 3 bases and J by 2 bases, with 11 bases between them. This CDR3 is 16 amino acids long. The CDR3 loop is CASSFTGDAGANVLTF. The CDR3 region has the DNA TGTGCCAGCAGTTTTACGGGAGACGCTGGGGCCAACGTCCTGACTTTC.

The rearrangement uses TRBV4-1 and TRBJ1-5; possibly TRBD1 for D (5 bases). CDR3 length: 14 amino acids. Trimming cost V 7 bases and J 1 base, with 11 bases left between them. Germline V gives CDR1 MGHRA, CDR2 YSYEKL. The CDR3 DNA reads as TGCGCCAGCAACTTGGGGGGAAGCAATCAGCCCCAGCATTTT. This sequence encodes CASNLGGSNQPQHF.

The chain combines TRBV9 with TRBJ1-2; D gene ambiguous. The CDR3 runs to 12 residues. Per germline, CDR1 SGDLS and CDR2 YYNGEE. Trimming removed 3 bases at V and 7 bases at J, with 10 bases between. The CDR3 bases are TGTGCCAGCAGCGGCCTTGATGGTGGCTACACCTTC. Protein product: CASSGLDGGYTF.